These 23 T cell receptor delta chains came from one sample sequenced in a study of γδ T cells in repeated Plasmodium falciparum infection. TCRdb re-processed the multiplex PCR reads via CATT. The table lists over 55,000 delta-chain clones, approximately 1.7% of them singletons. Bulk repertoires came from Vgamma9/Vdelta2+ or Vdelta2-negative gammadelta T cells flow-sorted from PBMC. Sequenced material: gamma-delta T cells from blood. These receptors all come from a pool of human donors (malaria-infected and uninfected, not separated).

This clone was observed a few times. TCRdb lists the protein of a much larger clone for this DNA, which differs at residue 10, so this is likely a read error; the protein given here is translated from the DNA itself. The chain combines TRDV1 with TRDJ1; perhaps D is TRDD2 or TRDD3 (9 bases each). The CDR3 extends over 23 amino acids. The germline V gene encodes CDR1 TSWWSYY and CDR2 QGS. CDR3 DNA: TGTGCCTTCCATACCTCCTTCCTACGGATACTGGGGGACCAGCTGGGGGACACCGATAAACTCATCTTT. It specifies CAFHTSFLRILGDQLGDTDKLIF.

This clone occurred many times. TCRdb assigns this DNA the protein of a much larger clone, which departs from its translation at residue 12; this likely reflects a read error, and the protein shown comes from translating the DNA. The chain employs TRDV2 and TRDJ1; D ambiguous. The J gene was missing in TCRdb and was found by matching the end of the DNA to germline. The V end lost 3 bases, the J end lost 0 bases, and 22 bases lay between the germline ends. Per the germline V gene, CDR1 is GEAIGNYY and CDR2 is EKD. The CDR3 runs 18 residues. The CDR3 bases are TGTGCCTGTGACCCTAAATCAAATCCCCCTGTGCACACCGATAAACTCATCTTT. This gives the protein CACDPKSNPPVHTDKLIF.

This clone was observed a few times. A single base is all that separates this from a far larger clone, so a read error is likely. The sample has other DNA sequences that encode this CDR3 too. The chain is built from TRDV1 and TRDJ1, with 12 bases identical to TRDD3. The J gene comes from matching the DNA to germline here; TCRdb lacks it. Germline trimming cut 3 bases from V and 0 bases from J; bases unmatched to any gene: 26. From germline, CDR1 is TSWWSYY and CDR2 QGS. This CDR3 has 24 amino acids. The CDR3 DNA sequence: TGTGCTCTTGGGGATCTTCCTAGGGTCGATGCACTGGGGGATACCGAACGCAACACCGATAAACTCATCTTT. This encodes CALGDLPRVDALGDTERNTDKLIF.

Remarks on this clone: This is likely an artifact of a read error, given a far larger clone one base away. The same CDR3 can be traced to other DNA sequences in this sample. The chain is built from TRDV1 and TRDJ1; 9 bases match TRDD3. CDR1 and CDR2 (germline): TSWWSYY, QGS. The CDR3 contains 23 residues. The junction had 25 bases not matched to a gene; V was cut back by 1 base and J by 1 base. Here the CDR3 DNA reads TGTGCTCTTGGGGAACGAGTCTCCTCAATCCCGCCCTGGGGATACGCGGGCACCGATAAACTCATCTTT. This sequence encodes CALGERVSSIPPWGYAGTDKLIF.

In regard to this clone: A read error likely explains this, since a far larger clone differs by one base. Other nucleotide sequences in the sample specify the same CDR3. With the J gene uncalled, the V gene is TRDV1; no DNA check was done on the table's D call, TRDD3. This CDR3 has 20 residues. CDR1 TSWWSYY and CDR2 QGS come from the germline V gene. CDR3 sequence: CALGEPSPPKYWGLTDKLIF. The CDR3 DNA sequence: TGTGCTCTTGGGGAACCCAGCCCTCCCAAATACTGGGGGCTCACCGATAAGCTCATCTTT.

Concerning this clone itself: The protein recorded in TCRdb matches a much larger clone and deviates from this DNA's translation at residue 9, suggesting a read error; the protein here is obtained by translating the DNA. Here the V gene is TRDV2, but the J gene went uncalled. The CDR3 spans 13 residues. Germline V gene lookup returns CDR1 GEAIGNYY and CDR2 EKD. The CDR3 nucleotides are TGTGCCTGTGACACCGGGCTGTCCATAAAGCTCATCTTT. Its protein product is CACDTGLSIKLIF.

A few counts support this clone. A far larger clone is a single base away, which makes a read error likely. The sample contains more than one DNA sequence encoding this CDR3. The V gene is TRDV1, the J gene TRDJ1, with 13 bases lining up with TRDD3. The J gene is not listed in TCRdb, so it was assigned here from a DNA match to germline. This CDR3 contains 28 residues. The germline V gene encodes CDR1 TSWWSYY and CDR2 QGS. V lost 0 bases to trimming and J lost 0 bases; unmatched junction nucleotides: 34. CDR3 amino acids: CALGELSHGFLREPYWGIRRAYTDKLIF. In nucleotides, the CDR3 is TGTGCTCTTGGGGAACTTAGTCATGGGTTCCTAAGAGAGCCGTACTGGGGGATACGTAGGGCGTACACCGATAAACTCATCTTT.

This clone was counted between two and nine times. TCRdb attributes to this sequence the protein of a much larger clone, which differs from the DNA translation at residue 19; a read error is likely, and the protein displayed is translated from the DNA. CDR3 region: CACDTIDSRTGGSGPSWDIRQMFF. CDR3 bases: TGTGCCTGTGACACCATCGATTCCCGTACTGGGGGATCAGGGCCTTCCTGGGACATCCGACAGATGTTTTTC. V is TRDV2 and J is TRDJ3; 10 nucleotides line up with TRDD3. TCRdb records no J gene; here it was assigned by comparing the DNA to germline. In germline, CDR1 is GEAIGNYY, CDR2 EKD. The CDR3 has 24 residues.

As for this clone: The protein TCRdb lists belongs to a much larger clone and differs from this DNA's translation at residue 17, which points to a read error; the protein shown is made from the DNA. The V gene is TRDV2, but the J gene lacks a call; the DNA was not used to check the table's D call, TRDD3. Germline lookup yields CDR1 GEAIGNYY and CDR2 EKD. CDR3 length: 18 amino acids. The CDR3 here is CACDRRYWGSWYTDKLTF. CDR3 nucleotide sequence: TGTGCCTGTGACAGGAGGTACTGGGGGTCCTGGTACACCGATAAACTCACCTTT.

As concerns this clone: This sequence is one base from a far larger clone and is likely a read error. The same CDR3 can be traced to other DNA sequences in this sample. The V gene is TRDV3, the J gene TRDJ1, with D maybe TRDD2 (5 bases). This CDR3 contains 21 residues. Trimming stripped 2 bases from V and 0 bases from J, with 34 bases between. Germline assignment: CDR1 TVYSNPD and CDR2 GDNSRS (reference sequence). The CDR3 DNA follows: TGTGCCTTTGCACGCGACTCCTTCTTAGTCCCCCAACCCAAGTACACCGATAAACTCATCTTT. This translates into CAFARDSFLVPQPKYTDKLIF.

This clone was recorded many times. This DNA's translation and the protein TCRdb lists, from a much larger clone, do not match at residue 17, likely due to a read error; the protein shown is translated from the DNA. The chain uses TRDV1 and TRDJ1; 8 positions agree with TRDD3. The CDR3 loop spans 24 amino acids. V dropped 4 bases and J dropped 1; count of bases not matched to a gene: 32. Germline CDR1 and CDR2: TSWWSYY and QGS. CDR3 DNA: TGTGCTCTTGGGGGATACACTCCCTTACCGGAGGTCTTTTACTGGGGGGCTTCCACCGATAAACTCATCTTT. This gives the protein CALGGYTPLPEVFYWGASTDKLIF.

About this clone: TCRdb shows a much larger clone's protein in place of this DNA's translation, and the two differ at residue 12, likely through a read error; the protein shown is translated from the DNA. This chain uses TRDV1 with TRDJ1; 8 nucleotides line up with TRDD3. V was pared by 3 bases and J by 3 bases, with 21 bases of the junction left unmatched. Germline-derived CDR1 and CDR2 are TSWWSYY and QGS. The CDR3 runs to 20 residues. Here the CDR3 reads CALGDSYWGSTEVWPDKLIF. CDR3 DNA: TGTGCTCTTGGGGATTCGTACTGGGGGTCCACCGAAGTCTGGCCCGATAAACTCATCTTT.

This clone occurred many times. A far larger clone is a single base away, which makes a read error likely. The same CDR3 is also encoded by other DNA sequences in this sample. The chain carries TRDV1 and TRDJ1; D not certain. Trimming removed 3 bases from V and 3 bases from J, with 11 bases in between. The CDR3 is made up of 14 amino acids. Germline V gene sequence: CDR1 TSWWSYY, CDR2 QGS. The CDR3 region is CALGDGTRSDKLIF. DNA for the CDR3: TGTGCTCTTGGGGATGGGACTAGATCCGATAAACTCATCTTT.

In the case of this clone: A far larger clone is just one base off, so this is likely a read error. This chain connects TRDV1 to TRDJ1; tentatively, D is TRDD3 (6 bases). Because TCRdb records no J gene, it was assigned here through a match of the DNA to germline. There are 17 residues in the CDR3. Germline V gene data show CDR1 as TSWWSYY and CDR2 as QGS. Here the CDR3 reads CALRWGSTKKYTDKLIF. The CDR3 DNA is TGTGCTCTCCGGTGGGGGTCCACGAAGAAGTACACAGATAAACTCATCTTT.

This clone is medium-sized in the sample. CDR3 DNA: TGTGCTCTTGGGGCACACTGGGGGTACACCGATAAACTCATCTTT. It encodes CALGAHWGYTDKLIF. The chain carries TRDV1 and TRDJ1; TRDD3 agrees at 8 bases. The CDR3 is made up of 15 amino acids. CDR1 TSWWSYY and CDR2 QGS come from the germline V gene. V lost 4 bases and J lost 0; bases outside the gene matches: 4.

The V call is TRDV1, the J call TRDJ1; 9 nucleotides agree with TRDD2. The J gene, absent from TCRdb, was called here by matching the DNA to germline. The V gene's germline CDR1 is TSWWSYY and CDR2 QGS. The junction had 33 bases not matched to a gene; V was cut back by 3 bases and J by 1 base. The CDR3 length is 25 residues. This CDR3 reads CALGEPKPGLPTHPLYRGITDKLIF. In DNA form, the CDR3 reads TGTGCTCTTGGGGAGCCGAAGCCGGGCCTTCCTACGCATCCCTTGTACCGGGGGATCACCGATAAACTCATCTTT.

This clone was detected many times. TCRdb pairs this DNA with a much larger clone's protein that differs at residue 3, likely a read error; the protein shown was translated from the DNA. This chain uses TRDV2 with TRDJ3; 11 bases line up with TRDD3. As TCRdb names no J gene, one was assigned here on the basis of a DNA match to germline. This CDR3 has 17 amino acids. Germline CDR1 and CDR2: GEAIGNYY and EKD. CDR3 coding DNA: TGTGCCCGTGACACTGGGGGATACTCCTGGGACACCCGACAGATGTTTTTC. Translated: CARDTGGYSWDTRQMFF.

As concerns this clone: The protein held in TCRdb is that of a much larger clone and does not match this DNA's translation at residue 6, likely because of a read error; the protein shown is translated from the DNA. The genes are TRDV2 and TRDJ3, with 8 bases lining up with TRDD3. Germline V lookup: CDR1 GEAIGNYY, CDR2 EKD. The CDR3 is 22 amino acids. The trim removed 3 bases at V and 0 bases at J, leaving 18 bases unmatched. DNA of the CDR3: TGTGCCTGTGACTCCGACGCGTTTACTGGGGGCCCGAGCTCCTGGGACACCCGACAGATGTTTTTC. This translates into CACDSDAFTGGPSSWDTRQMFF.

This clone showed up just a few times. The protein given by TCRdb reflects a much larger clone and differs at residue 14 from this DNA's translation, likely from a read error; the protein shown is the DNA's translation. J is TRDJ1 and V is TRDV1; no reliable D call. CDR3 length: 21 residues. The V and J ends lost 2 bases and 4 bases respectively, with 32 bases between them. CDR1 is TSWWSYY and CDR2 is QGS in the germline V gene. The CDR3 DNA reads TGTGCTCTTGGGGAAGCTACGTTTAGAGGGGTTTGGAGGGACCAAAGCGATAAACTCATCTTT. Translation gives CALGEATFRGVWRDQSDKLIF.

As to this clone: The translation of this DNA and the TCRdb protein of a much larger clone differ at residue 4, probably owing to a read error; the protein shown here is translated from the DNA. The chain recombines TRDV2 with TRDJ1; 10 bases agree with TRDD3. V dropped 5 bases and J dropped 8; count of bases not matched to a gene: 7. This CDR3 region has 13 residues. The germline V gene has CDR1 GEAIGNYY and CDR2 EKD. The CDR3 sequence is CACGRGIRGKLIF. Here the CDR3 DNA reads TGTGCCTGTGGTAGGGGGATACGCGGGAAACTCATCTTT.

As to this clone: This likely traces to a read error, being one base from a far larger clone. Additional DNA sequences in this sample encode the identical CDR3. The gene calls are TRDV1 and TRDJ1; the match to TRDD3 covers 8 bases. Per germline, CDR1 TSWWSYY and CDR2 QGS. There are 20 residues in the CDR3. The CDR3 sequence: CALGEQGLYGVLGGGDKLIF. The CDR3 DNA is TGTGCTCTTGGGGAACAAGGACTTTACGGCGTACTGGGGGGAGGCGATAAACTCATATTT.

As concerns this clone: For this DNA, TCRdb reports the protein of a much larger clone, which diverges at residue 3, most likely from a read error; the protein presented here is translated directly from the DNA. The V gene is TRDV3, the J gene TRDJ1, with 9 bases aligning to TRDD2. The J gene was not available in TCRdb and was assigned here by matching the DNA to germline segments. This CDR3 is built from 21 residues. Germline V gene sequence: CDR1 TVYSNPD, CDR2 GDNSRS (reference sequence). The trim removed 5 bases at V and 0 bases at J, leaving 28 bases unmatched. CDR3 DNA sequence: TGTGCCCCTAAGTGGCCTTCCTACTTCCTCCCGGGGCGACGCCACACCGATAAACTCATCTTT. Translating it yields CAPKWPSYFLPGRRHTDKLIF.

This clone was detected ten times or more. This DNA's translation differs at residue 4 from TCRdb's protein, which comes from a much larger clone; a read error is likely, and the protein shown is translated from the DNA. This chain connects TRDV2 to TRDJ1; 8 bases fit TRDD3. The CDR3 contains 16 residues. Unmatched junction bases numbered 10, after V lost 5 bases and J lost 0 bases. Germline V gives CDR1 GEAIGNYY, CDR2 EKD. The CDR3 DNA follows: TGTGCCTGTGGCGATCTGGGGGAGTTCTACACCGATAAACTCATCTTT. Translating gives CACGDLGEFYTDKLIF.